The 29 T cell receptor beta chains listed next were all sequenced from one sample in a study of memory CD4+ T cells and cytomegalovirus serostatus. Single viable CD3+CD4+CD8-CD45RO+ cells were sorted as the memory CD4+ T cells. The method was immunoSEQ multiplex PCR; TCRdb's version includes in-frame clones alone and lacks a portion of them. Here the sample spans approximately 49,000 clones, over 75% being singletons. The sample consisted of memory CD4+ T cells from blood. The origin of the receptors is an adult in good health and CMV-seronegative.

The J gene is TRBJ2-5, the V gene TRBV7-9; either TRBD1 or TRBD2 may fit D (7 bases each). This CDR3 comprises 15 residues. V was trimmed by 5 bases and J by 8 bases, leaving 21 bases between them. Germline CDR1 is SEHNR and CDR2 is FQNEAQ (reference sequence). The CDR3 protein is CASSDQGGTLRTQYF. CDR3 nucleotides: TGTGCCAGCAGCGACCAGGGGGGGACGTTGCGAACCCAGTACTTC.

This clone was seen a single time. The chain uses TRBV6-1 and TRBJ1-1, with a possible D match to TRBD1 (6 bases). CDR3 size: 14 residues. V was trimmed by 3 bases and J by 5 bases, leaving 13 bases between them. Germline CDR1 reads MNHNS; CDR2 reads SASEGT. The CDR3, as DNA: TGTGCCAGCAGTGAGACAGGTCCGTTGACTGAAGCTTTCTTT. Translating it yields CASSETGPLTEAFF.

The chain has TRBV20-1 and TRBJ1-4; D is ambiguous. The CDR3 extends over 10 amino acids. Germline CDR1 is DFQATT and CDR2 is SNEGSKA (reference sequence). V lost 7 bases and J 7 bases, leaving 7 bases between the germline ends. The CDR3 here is CSGLGEKLFF. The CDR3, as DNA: TGCAGTGGCTTGGGTGAAAAACTGTTTTTT.

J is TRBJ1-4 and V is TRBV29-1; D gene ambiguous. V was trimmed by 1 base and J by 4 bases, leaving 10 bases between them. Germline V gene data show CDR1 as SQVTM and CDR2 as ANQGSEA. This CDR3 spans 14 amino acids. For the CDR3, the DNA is TGCAGCGTTGAAGGTGGGAATCTTAATGAAAAACTGTTTTTT. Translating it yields CSVEGGNLNEKLFF.

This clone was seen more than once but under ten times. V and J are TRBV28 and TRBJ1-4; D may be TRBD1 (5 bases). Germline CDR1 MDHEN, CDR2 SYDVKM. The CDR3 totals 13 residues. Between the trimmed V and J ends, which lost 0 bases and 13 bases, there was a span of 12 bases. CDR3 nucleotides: TGTGCCAGCAGTTTATGGCCCCGGGGGACACTGTTTTTT. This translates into CASSLWPRGTLFF.

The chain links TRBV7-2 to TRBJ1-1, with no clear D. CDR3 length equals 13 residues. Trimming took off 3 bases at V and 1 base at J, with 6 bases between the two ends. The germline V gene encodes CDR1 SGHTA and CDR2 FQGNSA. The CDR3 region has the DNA TGTGCCAGCAGCTTCATGCAGAACACTGAAGCTTTCTTT. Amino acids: CASSFMQNTEAFF.

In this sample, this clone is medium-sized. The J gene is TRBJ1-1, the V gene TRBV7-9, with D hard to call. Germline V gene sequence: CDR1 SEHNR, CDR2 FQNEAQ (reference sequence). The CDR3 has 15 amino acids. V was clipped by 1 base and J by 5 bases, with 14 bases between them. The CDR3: CASSLGLQEDTEAFF. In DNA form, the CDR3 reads TGTGCCAGCAGCTTAGGGCTGCAGGAGGATACTGAAGCTTTCTTT. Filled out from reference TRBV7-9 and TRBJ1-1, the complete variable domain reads DTGVSQNPRHKITKRGQNVTFRCDPISEHNRLYWYRQTLGQGPEFLTYFQNEAQLEKSRLLSDRFSAERPKGSFSTLEIQRTEQGDSAMYLCASSLGLQEDTEAFFGQGTRLTVV.

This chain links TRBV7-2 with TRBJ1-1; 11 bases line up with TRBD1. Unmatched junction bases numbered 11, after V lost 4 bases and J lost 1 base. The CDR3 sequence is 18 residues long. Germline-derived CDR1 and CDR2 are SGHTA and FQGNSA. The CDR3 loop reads CASSSGRTGGRRNTEAFF. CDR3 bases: TGTGCCAGCAGCTCGGGGCGGACAGGGGGCCGGCGGAACACTGAAGCTTTCTTT.

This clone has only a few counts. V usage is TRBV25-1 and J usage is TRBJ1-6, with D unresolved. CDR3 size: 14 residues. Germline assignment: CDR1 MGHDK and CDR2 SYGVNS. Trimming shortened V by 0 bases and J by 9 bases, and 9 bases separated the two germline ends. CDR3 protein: CASSEYILSSPLHF. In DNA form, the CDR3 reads TGTGCCAGCAGTGAATATATCCTGAGTTCACCCCTCCACTTT.

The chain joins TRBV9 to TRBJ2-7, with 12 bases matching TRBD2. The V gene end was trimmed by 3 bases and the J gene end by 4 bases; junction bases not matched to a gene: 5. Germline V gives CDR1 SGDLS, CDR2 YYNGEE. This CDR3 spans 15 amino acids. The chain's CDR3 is CASSASGTSGYEQYF. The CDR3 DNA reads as TGTGCCAGCAGCGCCTCCGGGACTAGCGGGTACGAGCAGTACTTC.

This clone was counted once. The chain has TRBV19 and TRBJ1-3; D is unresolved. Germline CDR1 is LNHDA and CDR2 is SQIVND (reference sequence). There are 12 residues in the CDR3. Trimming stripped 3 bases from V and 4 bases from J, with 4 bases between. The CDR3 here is CASSISGNTIYF. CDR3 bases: TGTGCCAGTAGTATCAGCGGAAACACCATATATTTT.

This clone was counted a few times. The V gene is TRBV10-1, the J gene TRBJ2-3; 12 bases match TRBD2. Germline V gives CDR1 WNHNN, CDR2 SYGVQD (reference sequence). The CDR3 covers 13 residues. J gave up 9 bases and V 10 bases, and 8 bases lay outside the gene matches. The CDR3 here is CAILRTSGVTQYF. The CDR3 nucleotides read TGCGCCATCTTGAGGACTAGCGGGGTGACGCAGTATTTT.

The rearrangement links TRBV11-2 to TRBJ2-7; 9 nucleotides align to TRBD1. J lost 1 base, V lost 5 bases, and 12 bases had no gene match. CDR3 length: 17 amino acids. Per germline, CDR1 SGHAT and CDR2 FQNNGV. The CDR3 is CASSPLNHRGLSYEQYF. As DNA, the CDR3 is TGTGCCAGCAGCCCACTGAACCACAGGGGGCTGTCCTACGAGCAGTACTTC.

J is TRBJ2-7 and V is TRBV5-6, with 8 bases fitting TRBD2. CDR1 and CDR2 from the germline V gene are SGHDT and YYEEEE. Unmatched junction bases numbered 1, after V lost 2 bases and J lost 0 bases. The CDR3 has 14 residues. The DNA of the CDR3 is TGTGCCAGCAGCTTTAGCGGGATCTCCTACGAGCAGTACTTC. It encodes CASSFSGISYEQYF.

CDR3 loop: CASSLYGTRGLQETQYF. The CDR3 nucleotides are TGTGCCAGCAGCTTATATGGAACCAGGGGCCTTCAAGAGACCCAGTACTTC. The J gene is TRBJ2-5, the V gene TRBV7-8; D might be TRBD1 (6 bases). CDR3 size: 17 residues. Trimming took 2 bases from V and 2 from J, leaving 18 bases between them. Germline V lookup: CDR1 SGHVS, CDR2 FQNEAQ.

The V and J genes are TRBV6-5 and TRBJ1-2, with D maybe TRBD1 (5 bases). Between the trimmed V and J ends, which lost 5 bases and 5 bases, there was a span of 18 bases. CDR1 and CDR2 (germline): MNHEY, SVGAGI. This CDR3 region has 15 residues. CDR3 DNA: TGTGCCAGCAGTAACCTCATGACAGCTCCATATGGCTACACCTTC. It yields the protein CASSNLMTAPYGYTF.

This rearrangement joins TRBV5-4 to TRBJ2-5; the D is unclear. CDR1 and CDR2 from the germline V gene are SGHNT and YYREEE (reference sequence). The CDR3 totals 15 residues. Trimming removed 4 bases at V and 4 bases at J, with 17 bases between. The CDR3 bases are TGTGCCAGCAGCCTACGTCCGACCCCCGGAGAGACCCAGTACTTC. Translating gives CASSLRPTPGETQYF.

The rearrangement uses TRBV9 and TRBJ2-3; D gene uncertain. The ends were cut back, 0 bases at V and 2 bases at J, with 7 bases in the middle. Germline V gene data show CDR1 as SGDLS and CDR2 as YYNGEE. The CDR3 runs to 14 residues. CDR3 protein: CASSVAPSTDTQYF. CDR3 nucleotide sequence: TGTGCCAGCAGCGTAGCTCCATCCACAGATACGCAGTATTTT.

CDR3 region: CASSPGALNTEAFF. The DNA of the CDR3 is TGTGCCAGCAGTCCCGGGGCCCTGAACACTGAAGCTTTCTTT. The V call is TRBV6-5, the J call TRBJ1-1; weak D call: TRBD1 (5 bases). Trimming shortened V by 5 bases and J by 0 bases, and 10 bases separated the two germline ends. This CDR3 contains 14 residues. CDR1 MNHEY and CDR2 SVGAGI come from the germline V gene.

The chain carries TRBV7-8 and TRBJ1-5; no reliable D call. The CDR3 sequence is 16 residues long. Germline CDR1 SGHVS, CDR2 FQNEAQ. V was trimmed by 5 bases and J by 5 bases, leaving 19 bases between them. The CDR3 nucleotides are TGTGCCAGCAGCACGATTGGATCGTGGGAATATCAGCCCCAGCATTTT. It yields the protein CASSTIGSWEYQPQHF.

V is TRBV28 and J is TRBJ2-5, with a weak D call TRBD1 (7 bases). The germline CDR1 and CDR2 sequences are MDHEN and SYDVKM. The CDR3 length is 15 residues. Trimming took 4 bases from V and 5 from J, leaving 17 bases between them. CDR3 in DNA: TGTGCCAGCAGTTCAGGAGGAGGGGGCTGGGAGACCCAGTACTTC. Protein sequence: CASSSGGGGWETQYF.

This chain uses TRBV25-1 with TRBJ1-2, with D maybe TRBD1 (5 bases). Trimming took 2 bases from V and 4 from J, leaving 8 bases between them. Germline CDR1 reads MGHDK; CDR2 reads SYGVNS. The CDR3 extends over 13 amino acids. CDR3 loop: CASSEQGGYGYTF. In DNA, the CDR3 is TGTGCCAGCAGTGAACAGGGTGGCTATGGCTACACCTTC.

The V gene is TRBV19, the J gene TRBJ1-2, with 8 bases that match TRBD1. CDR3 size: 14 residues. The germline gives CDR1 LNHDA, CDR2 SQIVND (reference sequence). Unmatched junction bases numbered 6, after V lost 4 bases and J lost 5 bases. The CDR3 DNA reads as TGTGCCAGTAGTACTCGGGACAGGTCTTATGGCTACACCTTC. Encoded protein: CASSTRDRSYGYTF.

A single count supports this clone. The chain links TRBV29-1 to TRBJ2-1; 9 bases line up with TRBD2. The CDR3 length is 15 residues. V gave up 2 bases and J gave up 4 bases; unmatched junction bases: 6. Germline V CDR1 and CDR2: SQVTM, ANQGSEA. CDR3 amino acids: CSVERVLAGYNEQFF. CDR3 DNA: TGCAGCGTTGAAAGAGTCCTAGCGGGATACAATGAGCAGTTCTTC.

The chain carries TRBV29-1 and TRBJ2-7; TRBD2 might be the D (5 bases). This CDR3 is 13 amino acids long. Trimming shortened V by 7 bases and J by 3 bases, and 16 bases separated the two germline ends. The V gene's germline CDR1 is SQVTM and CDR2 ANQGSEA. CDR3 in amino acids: CSARRGEVYEQYF. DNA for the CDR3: TGCAGCGCCCGACGGGGTGAAGTCTACGAGCAGTACTTC.

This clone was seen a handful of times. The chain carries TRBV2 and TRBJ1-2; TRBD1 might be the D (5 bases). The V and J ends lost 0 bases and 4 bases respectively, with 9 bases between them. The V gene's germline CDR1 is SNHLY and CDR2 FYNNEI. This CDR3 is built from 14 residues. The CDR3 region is CASSEAVTGYGYTF. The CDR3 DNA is TGTGCCAGCAGTGAAGCGGTTACAGGCTATGGCTACACCTTC.

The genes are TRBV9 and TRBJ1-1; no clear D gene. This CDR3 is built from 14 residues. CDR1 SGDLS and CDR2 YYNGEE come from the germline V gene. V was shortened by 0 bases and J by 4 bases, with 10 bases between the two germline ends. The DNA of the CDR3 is TGTGCCAGCAGCGTAGAAGCAGTCGGCACTGAAGCTTTCTTT. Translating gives CASSVEAVGTEAFF.

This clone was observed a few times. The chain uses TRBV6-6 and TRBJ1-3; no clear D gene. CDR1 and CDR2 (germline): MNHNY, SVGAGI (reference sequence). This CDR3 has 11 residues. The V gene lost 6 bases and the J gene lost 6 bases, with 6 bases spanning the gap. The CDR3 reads CASRDLNTIYF. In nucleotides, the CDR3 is TGTGCCAGCAGGGATCTAAACACCATATATTTT.

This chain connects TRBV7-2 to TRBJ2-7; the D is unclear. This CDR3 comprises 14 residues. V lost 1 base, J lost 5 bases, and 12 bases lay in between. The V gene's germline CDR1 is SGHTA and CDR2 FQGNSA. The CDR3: CASSLVSLSDEQYF. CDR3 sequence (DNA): TGTGCCAGCAGCTTAGTCAGCCTTTCCGACGAGCAGTACTTC.